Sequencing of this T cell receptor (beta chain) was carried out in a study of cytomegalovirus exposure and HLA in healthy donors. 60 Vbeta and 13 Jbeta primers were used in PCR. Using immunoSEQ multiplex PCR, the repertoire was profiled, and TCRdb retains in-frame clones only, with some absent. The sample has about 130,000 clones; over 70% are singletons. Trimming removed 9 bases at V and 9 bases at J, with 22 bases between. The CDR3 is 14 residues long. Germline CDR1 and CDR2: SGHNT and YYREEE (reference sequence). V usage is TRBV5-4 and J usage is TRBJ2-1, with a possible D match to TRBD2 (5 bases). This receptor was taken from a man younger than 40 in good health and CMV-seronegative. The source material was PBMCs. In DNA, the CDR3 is TGTGCCACCCACGGGGTCGGCACAAGGAGTGAGCAGTTCTTC. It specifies CATHGVGTRSEQFF.